This T cell receptor (beta chain) comes out of a study of blood T cell repertoires in COVID-19. Study background: Sites in the United States, Italy and Spain provided acute and convalescent COVID-19 samples. PBMCs, B-cell-depleted T cells, or T cells provided the cDNA or gDNA that made up the material.

In the study's own analysis: Scientists estimated how many nucleated cells there were by amplifying reference gene primers. Assay used: immunoSEQ multiplex PCR; TCRdb lists only in-frame clones, some missing. From that table come the V and J calls and clone size; the DNA was used to work out D and trimming. The table has 130,000 to 150,000 clones, about four fifths seen once. The CDR3 length is 14 residues. J lost 5 bases, V lost 5 bases, and 9 bases had no gene match. Germline CDR1 SGHRS, CDR2 YFSETQ. The sequenced material came from peripheral blood. V gene TRBV5-1 combines with J gene TRBJ2-7, with 8 nucleotides matching TRBD1. The TCR sequence derives from a human donor in a cohort sampled during active COVID-19. The DNA of the CDR3 is TGCGCCAGCAGTTCATGGACAGGGCGCGACGAGCAGTACTTC. Its protein is CASSSWTGRDEQYF.